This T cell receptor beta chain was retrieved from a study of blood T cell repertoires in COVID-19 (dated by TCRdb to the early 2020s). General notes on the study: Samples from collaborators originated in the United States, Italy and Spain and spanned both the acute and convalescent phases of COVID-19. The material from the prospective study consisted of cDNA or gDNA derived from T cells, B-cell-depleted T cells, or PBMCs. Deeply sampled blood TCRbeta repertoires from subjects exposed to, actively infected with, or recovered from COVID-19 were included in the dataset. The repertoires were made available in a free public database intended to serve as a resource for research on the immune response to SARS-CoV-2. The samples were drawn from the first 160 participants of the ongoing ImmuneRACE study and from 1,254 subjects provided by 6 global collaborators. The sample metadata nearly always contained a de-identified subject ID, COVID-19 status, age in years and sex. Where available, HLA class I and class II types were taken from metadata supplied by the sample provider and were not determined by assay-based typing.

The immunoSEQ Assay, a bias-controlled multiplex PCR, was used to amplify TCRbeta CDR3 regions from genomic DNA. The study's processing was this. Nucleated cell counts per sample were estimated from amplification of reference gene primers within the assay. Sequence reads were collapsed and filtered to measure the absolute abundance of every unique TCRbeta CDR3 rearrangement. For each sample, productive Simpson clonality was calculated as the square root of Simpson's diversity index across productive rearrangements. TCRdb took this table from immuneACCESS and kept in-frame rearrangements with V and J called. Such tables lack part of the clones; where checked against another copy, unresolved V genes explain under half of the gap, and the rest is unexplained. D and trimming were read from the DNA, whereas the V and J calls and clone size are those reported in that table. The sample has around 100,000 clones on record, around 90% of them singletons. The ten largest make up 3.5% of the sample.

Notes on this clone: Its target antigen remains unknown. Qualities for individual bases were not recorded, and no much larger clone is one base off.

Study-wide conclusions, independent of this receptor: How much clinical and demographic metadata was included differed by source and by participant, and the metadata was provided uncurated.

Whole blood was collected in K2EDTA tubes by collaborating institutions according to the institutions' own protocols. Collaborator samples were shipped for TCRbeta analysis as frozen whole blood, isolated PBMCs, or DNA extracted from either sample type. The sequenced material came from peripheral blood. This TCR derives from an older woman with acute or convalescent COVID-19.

The CDR3 region reads CASTTRGHDNSPLHF. The DNA is as follows: TGCGCCAGCACCACGCGAGGTCACGATAATTCACCCCTCCACTTT. The chain is assembled from TRBV5-1 and TRBJ1-6; the D gene assignment is ambiguous. There are 15 amino acids in the CDR3, from cysteine to phenylalanine inclusive. The CDR3 DNA has 45 bases and is translated from base 1. A distance of 15 bases separates the germline ends of V and J, which lose 6 bases and 5 bases respectively. Per the germline V gene, SGHRS is the CDR1 and YFSETQ is the CDR2.